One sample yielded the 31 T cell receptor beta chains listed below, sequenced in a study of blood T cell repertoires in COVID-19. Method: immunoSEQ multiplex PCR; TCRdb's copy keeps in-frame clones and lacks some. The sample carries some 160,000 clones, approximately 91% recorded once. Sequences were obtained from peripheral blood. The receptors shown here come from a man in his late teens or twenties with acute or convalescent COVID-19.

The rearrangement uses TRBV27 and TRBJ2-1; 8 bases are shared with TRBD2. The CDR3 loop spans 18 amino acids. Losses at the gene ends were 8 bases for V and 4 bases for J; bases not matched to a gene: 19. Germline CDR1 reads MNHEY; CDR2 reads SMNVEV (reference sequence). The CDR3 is CASGYLTHRAGGYNEQFF. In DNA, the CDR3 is TGTGCCAGCGGATACCTAACTCACAGGGCGGGGGGTTACAATGAGCAGTTCTTC.

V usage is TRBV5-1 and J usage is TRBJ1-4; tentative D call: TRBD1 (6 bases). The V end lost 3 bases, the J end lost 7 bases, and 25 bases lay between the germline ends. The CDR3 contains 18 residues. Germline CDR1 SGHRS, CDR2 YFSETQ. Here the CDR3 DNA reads TGCGCCAGCAGCTCCGGACAGCCCGCCCTGAACTCTCGTGAAAAACTGTTTTTT. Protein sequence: CASSSGQPALNSREKLFF. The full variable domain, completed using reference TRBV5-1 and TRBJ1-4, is KAGVTQTPRYLIKTRGQQVTLSCSPISGHRSVSWYQQTPGQGLQFLFEYFSETQRNKGNFPGRFSGRQFSNSRSEMNVSTLELGDSALYLCASSSGQPALNSREKLFFGSGTQLSVL.

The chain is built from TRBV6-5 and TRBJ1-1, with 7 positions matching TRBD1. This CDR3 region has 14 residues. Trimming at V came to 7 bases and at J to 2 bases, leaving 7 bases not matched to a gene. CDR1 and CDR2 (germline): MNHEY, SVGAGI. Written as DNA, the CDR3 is TGTGCCAGCACCCGGACAGGCTCCAACACTGAAGCTTTCTTT. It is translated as CASTRTGSNTEAFF.

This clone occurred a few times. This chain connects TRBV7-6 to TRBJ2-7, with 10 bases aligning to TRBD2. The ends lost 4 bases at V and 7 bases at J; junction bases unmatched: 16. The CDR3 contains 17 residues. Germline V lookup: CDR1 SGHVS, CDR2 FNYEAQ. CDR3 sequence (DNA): TGTGCCAGCAGCTCCTCCCTTGCAGCGGGAGGGCCGAATGAGCAGTACTTC. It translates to CASSSSLAAGGPNEQYF. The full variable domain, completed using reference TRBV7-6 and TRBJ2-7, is GAGVSQSPRYKVTKRGQDVALRCDPISGHVSLYWYRQALGQGPEFLTYFNYEAQQDKSGLPNDRFSAERPEGSISTLTIQRTEQRDSAMYRCASSSSLAAGGPNEQYFGPGTRLTVT.

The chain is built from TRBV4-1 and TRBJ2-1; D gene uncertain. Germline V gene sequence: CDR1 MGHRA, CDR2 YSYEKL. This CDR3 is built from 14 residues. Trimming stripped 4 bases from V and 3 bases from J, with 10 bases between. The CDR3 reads CASSPRTVYNEQFF. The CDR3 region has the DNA TGCGCCAGCAGCCCGCGTACGGTCTACAATGAGCAGTTCTTC.

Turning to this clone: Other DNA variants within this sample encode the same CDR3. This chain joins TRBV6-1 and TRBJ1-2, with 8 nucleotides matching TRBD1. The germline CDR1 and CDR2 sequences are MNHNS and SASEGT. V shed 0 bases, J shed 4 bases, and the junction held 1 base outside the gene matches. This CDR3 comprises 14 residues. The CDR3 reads CASSEAGQGYGYTF. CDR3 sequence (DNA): TGTGCCAGCAGTGAAGCTGGACAGGGCTATGGCTACACCTTC.

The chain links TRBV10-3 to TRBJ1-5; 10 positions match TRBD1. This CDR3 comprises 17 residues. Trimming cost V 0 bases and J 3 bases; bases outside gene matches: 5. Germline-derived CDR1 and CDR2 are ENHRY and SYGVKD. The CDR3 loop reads CAISESVGTGANQPQHF. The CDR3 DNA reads TGTGCCATCAGTGAGTCGGTGGGGACAGGGGCCAATCAGCCCCAGCATTTT.

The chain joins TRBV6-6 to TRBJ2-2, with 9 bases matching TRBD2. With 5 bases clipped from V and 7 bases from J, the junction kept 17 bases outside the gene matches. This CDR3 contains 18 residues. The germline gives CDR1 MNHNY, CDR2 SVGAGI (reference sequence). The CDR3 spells CASSHTVPAGGRSGELFF. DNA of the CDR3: TGTGCCAGCAGTCACACCGTCCCAGCGGGAGGAAGGAGCGGGGAGCTGTTTTTT.

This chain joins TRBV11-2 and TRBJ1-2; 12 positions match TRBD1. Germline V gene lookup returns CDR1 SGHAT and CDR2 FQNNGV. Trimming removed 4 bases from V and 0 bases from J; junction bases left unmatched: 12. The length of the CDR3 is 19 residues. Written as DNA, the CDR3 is TGTGCCAGCAGCTACCGCCTAGGGGGACAGGGGGCGACTAACTATGGCTACACCTTC. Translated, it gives CASSYRLGGQGATNYGYTF. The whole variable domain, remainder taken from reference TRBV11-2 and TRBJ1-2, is EAGVAQSPRYKIIEKRQSVAFWCNPISGHATLYWYQQILGQGPKLLIQFQNNGVVDDSQLPKDRFSAERLKGVDSTLKIQPAKLEDSAVYLCASSYRLGGQGATNYGYTFGSGTRLTVV.

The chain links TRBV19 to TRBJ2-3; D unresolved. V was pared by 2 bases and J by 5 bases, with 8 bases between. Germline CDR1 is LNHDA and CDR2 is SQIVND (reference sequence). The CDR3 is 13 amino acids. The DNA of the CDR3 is TGTGCCAGTAGTATAATAGCTGGAGATACGCAGTATTTT. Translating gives CASSIIAGDTQYF.

The CDR3 spells CASRPSPSRVGIGSYEQYF. The CDR3 DNA reads TGCGCCAGCAGACCATCTCCATCTCGGGTAGGCATTGGCTCCTACGAGCAGTACTTC. The chain uses TRBV5-1 and TRBJ2-7; D is unclear. This CDR3 is built from 19 residues. Germline lookup yields CDR1 SGHRS and CDR2 YFSETQ. Trimming left V 5 bases short and J 0 bases short, with 27 bases between.

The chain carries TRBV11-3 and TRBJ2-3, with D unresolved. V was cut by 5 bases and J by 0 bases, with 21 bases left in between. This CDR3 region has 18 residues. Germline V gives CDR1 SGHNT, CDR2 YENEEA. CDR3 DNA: TGTGCCAGCAGCGTTACCTTTGGCGACATATCTAGCACAGATACGCAGTATTTT. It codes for CASSVTFGDISSTDTQYF. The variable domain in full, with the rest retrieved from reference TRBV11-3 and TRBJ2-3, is EAGVVQSPRYKIIEKKQPVAFWCNPISGHNTLYWYLQNLGQGPELLIRYENEEAVDDSQLPKDRFSAERLKGVDSTLKIQPAELGDSAVYLCASSVTFGDISSTDTQYFGPGTRLTVL.

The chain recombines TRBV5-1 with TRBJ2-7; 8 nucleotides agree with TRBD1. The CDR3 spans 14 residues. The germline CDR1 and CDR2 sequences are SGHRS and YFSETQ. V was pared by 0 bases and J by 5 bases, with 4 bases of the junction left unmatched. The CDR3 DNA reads TGCGCCAGCAGCTTGGGACAGGGGAACGACGAGCAGTACTTC. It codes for CASSLGQGNDEQYF.

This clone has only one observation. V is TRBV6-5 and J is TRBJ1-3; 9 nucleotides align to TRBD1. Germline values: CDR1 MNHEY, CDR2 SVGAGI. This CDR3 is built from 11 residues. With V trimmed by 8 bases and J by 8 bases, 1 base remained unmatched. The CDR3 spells CASDRGDTIYF. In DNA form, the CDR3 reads TGTGCCAGCGACAGGGGGGACACCATATATTTT.

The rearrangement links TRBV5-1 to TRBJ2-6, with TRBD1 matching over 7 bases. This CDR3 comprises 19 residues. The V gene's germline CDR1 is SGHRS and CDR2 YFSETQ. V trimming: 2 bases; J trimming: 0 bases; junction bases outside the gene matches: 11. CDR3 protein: CASSFIAGTVSSGANVLTF. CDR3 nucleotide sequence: TGCGCCAGCAGCTTTATAGCCGGGACAGTAAGCTCTGGGGCCAACGTCCTGACTTTC.

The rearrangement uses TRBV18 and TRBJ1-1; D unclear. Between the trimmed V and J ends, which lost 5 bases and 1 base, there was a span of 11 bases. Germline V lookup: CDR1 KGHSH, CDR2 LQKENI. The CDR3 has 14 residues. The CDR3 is CASSVGAGNTEAFF. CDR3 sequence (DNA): TGTGCCAGCTCAGTGGGCGCGGGGAACACTGAAGCTTTCTTT.

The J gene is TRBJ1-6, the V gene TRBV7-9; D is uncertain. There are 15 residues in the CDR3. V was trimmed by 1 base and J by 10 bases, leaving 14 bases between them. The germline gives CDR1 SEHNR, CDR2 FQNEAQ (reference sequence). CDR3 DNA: TGTGCCAGCAGCTTAGTGGAGACCTCACGATCACCCCTCCACTTT. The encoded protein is CASSLVETSRSPLHF.

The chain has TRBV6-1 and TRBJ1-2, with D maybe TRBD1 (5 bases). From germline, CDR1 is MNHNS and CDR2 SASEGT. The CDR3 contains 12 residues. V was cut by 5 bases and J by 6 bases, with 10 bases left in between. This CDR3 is CASSQTTDGYTF. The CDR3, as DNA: TGTGCCAGCAGTCAAACGACAGATGGCTACACCTTC.

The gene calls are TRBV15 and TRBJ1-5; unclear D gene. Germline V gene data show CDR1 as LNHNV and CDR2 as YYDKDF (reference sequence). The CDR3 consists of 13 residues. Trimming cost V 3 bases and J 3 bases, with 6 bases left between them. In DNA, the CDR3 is TGTGCCACCAGCAGGGAGAACAATCAGCCCCAGCATTTT. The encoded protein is CATSRENNQPQHF.

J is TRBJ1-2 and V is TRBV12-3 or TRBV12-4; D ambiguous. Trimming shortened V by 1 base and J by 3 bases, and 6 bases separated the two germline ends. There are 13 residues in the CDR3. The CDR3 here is CASSLDKYYGYTF. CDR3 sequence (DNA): TGTGCCAGCAGTTTAGACAAGTACTATGGCTACACCTTC.

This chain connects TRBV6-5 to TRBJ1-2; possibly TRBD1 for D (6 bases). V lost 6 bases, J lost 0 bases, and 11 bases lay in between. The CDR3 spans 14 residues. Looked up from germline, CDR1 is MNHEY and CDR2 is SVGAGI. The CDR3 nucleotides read TGTGCCAGCAGCCGCGGACAGCCTAACTATGGCTACACCTTC. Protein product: CASSRGQPNYGYTF.

CDR3 loop: CAQGLAGPQYANTGELFF. The CDR3 coding sequence is TGTGCCCAGGGACTAGCGGGACCTCAATACGCGAACACCGGGGAGCTGTTTTTT. V usage is TRBV30 and J usage is TRBJ2-2, with 13 bases that match TRBD2. This CDR3 region has 18 residues. V lost 8 bases to trimming and J lost 0 bases; unmatched junction nucleotides: 12. CDR1 and CDR2 from the germline V gene are GTSNPN and SVGIG (reference sequence). The variable domain in full, completed from reference TRBV30 and TRBJ2-2, reads SQTIHQWPATLVQPVGSPLSLECTVEGTSNPNLYWYRQAAGRGLQLLFYSVGIGQISSEVPQNLSASRPQDRQFILSSKKLLLSDSGFYLCAQGLAGPQYANTGELFFGEGSRLTVL.

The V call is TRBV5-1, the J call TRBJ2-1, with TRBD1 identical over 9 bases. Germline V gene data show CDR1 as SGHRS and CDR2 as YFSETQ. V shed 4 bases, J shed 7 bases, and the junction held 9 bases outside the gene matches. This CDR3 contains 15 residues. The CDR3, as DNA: TGCGCCAGCAGCCCGGAGGGACAGGGTAGGAATGAGCAGTTCTTC. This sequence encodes CASSPEGQGRNEQFF.

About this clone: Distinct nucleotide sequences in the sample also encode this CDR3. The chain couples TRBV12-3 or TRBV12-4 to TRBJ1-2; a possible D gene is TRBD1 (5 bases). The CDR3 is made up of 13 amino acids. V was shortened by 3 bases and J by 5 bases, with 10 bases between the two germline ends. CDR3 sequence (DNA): TGTGCCAGCAGTTTCGGCGGGGCGTATGGCTACACCTTC. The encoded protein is CASSFGGAYGYTF.

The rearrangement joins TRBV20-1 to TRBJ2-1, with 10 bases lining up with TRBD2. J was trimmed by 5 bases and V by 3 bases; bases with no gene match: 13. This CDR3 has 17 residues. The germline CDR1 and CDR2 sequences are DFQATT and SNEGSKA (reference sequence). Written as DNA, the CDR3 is TGCAGTGCTAGTAGGGCCGCCGGGACTAGCGACCACAATGAGCAGTTCTTC. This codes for CSASRAAGTSDHNEQFF.

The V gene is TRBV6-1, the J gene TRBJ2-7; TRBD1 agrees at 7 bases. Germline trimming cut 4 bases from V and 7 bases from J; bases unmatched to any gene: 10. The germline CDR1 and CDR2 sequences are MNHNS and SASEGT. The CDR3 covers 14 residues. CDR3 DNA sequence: TGTGCCAGCAGTGGACGACAGGGTAGTAGAGAGCAGTACTTC. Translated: CASSGRQGSREQYF.

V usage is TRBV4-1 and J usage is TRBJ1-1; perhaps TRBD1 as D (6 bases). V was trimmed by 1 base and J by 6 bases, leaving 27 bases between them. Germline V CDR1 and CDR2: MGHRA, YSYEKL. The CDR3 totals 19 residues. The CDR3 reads CASSQGSAGASLGSSEAFF. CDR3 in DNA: TGCGCCAGCAGCCAAGGTTCGGCAGGGGCCTCATTAGGGTCCTCTGAAGCTTTCTTT.

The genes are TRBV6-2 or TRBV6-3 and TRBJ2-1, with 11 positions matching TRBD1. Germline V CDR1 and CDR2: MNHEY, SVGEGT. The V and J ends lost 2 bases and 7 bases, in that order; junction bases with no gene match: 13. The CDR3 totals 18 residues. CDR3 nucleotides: TGTGCCAGCAGTTACAGGGGGACAGGGGGTATTGTTGGTAATGAGCAGTTCTTC. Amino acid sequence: CASSYRGTGGIVGNEQFF.

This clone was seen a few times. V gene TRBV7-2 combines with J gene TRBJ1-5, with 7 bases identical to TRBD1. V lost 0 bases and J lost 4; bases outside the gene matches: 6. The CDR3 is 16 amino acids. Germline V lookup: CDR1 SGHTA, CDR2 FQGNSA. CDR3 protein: CASSLAPTGVNQPQHF. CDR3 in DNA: TGTGCCAGCAGCTTAGCCCCAACAGGGGTAAATCAGCCCCAGCATTTT.

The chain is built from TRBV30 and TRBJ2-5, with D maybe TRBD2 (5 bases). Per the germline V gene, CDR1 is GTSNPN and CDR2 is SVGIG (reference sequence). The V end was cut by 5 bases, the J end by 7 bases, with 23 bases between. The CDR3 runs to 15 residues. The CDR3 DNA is TGTGCCTGGGGCCCGGAGGTAGGCGACCCAGGGACCCAGTACTTC. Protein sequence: CAWGPEVGDPGTQYF.

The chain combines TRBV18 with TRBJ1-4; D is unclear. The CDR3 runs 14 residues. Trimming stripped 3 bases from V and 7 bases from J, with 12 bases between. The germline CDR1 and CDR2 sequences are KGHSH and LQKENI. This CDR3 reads CASSPPRRAEKLFF. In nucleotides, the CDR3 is TGTGCCAGCTCACCGCCGAGGAGGGCTGAAAAACTGTTTTTT. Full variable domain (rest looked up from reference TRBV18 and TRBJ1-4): NAGVMQNPRHLVRRRGQEARLRCSPMKGHSHVYWYRQLPEEGLKFMVYLQKENIIDESGMPKERFSAEFPKEGPSILRIQQVVRGDSAAYFCASSPPRRAEKLFFGSGTQLSVL.